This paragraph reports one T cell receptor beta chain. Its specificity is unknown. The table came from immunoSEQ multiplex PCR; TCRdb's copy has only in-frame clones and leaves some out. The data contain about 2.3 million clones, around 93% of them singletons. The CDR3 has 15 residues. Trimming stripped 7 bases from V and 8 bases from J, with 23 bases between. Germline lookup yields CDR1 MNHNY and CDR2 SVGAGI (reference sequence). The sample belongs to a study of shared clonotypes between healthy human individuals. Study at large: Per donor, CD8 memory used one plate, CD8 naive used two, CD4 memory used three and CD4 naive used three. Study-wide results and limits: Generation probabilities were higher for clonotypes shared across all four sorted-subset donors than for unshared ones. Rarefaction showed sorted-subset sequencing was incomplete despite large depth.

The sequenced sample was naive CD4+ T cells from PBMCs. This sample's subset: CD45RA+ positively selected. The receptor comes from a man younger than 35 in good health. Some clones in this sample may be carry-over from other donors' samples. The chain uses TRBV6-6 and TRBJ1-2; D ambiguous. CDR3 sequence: CASTSGWAGRMGYTF. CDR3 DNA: TGTGCCAGCACCAGTGGTTGGGCAGGACGTATGGGCTACACCTTC.